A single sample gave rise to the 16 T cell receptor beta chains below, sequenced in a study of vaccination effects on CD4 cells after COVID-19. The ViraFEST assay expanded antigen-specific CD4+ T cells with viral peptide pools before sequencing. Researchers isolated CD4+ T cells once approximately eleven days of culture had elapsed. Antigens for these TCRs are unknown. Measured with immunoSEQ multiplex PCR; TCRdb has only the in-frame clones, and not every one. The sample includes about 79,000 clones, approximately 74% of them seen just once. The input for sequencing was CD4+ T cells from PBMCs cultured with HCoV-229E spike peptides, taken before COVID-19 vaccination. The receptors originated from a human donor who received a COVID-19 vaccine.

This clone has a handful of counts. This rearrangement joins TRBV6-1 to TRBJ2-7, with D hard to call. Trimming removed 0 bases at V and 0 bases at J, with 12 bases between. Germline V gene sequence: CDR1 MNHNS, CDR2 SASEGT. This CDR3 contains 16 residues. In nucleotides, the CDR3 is TGTGCCAGCAGTGAAGCTTCCGTAACCGGCTCCTACGAGCAGTACGTC. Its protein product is CASSEASVTGSYEQYV.

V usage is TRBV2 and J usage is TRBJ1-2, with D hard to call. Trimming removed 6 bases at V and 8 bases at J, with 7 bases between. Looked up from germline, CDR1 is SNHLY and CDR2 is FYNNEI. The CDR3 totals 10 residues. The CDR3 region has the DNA TGTGCCAGCAGCAACACAGGCTACACCTTC. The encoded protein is CASSNTGYTF.

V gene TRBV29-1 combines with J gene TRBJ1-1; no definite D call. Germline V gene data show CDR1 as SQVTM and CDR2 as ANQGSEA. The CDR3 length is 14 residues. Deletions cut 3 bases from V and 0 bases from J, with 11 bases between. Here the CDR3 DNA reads TGCAGCGTTGAGGTCCCGCTCATGAACACTGAAGCTTTCTTT. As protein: CSVEVPLMNTEAFF.

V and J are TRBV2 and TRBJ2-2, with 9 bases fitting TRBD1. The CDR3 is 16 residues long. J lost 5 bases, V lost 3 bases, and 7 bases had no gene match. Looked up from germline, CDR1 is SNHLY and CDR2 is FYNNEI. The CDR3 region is CASSDLTGGLTGELFF. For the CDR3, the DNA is TGTGCCAGCAGTGACCTGACAGGGGGTTTAACCGGGGAGCTGTTTTTT. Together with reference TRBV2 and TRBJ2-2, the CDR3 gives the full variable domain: EPEVTQTPSHQVTQMGQEVILRCVPISNHLYFYWYRQILGQKVEFLVSFYNNEISEKSEIFDDQFSVERPDGSNFTLKIRSTKLEDSAMYFCASSDLTGGLTGELFFGEGSRLTVL.

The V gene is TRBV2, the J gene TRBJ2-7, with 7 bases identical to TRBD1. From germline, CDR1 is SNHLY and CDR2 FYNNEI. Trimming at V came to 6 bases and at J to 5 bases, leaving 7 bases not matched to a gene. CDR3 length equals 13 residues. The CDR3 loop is CASSTTQGNEQYV. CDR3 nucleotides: TGTGCCAGCAGCACAACACAGGGGAACGAGCAGTACGTC.

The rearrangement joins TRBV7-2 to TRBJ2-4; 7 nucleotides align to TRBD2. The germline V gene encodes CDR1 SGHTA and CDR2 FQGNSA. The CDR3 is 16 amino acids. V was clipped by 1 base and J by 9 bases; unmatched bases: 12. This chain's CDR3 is CASSLVSGLQARIQYF. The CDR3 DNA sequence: TGTGCCAGCAGCTTAGTTTCGGGACTACAAGCCCGCATTCAGTACTTC.

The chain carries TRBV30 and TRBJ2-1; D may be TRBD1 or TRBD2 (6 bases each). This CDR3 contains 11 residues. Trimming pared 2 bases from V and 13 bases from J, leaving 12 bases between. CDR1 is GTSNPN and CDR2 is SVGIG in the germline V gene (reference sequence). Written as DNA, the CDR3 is TGTGCCTGGAGTATGGAGGGGGGTCAGTTCTTC. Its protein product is CAWSMEGGQFF. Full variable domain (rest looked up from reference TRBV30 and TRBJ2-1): SQTIHQWPATLVQPVGSPLSLECTVEGTSNPNLYWYRQAAGRGLQLLFYSVGIGQISSEVPQNLSASRPQDRQFILSSKKLLLSDSGFYLCAWSMEGGQFFGPGTRLTVL.

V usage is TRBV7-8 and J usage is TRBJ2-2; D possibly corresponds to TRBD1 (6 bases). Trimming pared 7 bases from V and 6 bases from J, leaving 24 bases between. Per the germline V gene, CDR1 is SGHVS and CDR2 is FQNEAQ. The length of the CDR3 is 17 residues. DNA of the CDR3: TGTGCCAGCATCCGTACTACAGGGCGGGCCCACGCCGGGGAGCTGTTTTTT. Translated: CASIRTTGRAHAGELFF.

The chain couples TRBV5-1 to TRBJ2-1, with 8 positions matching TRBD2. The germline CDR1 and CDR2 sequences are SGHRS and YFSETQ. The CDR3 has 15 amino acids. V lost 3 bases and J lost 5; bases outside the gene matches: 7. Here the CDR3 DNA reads TGCGCCAGCAGCTCCGAGGGACTAGACAACAATGAGCAGTTCTTC. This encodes CASSSEGLDNNEQFF.

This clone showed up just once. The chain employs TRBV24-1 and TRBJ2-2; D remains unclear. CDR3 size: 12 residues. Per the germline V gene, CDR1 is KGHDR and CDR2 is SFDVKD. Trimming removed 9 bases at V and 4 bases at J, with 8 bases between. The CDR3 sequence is CATRGSTGELFF. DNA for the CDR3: TGTGCCACCCGTGGTAGCACCGGGGAGCTGTTTTTT.

The CDR3: CASSWDRSTDTQYF. DNA for the CDR3: TGTGCCAGCAGCTGGGACAGGAGCACAGATACGCAGTATTTT. V usage is TRBV5-6 and J usage is TRBJ2-3, with TRBD1 identical over 8 bases. The CDR3 is 14 amino acids. V lost 3 bases to trimming and J lost 0 bases; unmatched junction nucleotides: 0. Germline V gene lookup returns CDR1 SGHDT and CDR2 YYEEEE.

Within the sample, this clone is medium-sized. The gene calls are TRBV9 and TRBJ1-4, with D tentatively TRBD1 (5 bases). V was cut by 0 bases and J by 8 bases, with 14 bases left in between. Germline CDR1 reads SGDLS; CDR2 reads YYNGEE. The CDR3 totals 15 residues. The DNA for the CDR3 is TGTGCCAGCAGCGTAGCTGGGGGGTTTGGGGAAAAACTGTTTTTT. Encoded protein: CASSVAGGFGEKLFF.

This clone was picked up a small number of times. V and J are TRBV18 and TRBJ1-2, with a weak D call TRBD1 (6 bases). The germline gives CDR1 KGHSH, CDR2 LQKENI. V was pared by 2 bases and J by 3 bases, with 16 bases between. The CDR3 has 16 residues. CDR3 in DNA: TGTGCCAGCTCACCAAGCAGGCAGCACAGGGACTATGGCTACACCTTC. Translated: CASSPSRQHRDYGYTF.

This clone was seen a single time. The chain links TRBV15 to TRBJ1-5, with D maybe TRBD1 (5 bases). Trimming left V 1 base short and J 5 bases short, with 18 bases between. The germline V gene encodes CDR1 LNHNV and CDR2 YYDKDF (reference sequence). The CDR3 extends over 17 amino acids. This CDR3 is CATSRALGGGSDQPQHF. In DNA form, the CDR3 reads TGTGCCACCAGCAGAGCCCTCGGGGGAGGATCCGATCAGCCCCAGCATTTT.

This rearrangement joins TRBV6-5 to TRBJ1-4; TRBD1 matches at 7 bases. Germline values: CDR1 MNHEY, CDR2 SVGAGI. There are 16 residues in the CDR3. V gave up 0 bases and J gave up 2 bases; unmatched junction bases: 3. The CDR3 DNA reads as TGTGCCAGCAGTTACTCGAAGGGGGCGACTAATGAAAAACTGTTTTTT. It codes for CASSYSKGATNEKLFF.

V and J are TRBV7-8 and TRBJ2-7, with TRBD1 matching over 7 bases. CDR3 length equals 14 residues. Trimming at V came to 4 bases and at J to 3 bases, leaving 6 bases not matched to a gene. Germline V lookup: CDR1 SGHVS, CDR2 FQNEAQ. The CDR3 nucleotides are TGTGCCAGCAGCTCTTCAGCAGGGGGCTACGAGCAGTACGTC. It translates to CASSSSAGGYEQYV.